Listed below are T cell receptor beta chains from one sample, sequenced in a study of blood T cells in healthy people across ages. TCRdb re-derived calls from the 5' RACE reads in MiXCR, one entry per CDR3 protein. The sample has some 710,000 distinct CDR3 sequences; about 42% are singletons. The sample consisted of blood. The receptors derive from a man older than 75 in good health. CDR3s include the opening cysteine and the closing phenylalanine or tryptophan. D genes are given only for firm matches. A row's size may be missing; if present it is once, few, many or a size class.

CDR3nt: TGCAGCGCCCGGGAGGTAGCGGAAAGCTCCTACGAGCAGTACTTC
CDR3aa: CSAREVAESSYEQYF
abundance: NA
v_gene: TRBV29-1
j_gene: TRBJ2-7
d_gene: TRBD2

CDR3nt: TGCAGTGCTAGAGAGGGCAGCGGGGAGGGAGGGACCCAGTACTTC
CDR3aa: CSAREGSGEGGTQYF
abundance: NA
v_gene: TRBV20-1
j_gene: TRBJ2-5
d_gene: TRBD2

CDR3nt: TGTGCCAGCAGCCAAGGACAGAGAGCCAACTATGGCTACACCTTC
CDR3aa: CASSQGQRANYGYTF
abundance: few
v_gene: TRBV4-2
j_gene: TRBJ1-2
d_gene: NA

CDR3nt: TGTGCCAGCAGTAAATCCGGGGGGCAAAGGTATGGCTACACCTTC
CDR3aa: CASSKSGGQRYGYTF
abundance: few
v_gene: TRBV12-3/TRBV12-4
j_gene: TRBJ1-2
d_gene: NA

CDR3nt: TGTGCCAGCAGAGGGTGGGGCGGGAGATCCTACAATGAGCAGTTCTTC
CDR3aa: CASRGWGGRSYNEQFF
abundance: few
v_gene: TRBV2
j_gene: TRBJ2-1
d_gene: TRBD2

CDR3nt: TGTGCCAGCAGTTCTTTCCCTAGCGGGAGGATCTCCTACGAGCAGTACTTC
CDR3aa: CASSSFPSGRISYEQYF
abundance: NA
v_gene: TRBV28
j_gene: TRBJ2-7
d_gene: TRBD2

CDR3nt: TGTGCCAGCAGCCCCAGGGGACAGCGACTGTACCAAGAGACCCAGTACTTC
CDR3aa: CASSPRGQRLYQETQYF
abundance: NA
v_gene: TRBV7-2
j_gene: TRBJ2-5
d_gene: TRBD1

CDR3nt: TGCGCCAGCAGCCAAGACGGGACTAGGTACAATGAGCAGTTCTTC
CDR3aa: CASSQDGTRYNEQFF
abundance: few
v_gene: TRBV4-3
j_gene: TRBJ2-1
d_gene: TRBD2

CDR3nt: TGCAGTGCTAGAGATTATAAGGGACAGAATCAGCCCCAGCATTTT
CDR3aa: CSARDYKGQNQPQHF
abundance: NA
v_gene: TRBV20-1
j_gene: TRBJ1-5
d_gene: TRBD1

CDR3nt: TGCAGTGCTACGACTAGCGGGGGCACAGATACGCAGTATTTT
CDR3aa: CSATTSGGTDTQYF
abundance: few
v_gene: TRBV20-1
j_gene: TRBJ2-3
d_gene: TRBD2

CDR3nt: TGTGCCAGCAGTTTATCGACTAGCGGGAGCTCCTACAATGAGCAGTTCTTC
CDR3aa: CASSLSTSGSSYNEQFF
abundance: NA
v_gene: TRBV28
j_gene: TRBJ2-1
d_gene: TRBD2

CDR3nt: TGTGCCAGCAGTCGCGCAGTAGTAAGGAGTGAAAAACTGTTTTTT
CDR3aa: CASSRAVVRSEKLFF
abundance: few
v_gene: TRBV12-3/TRBV12-4
j_gene: TRBJ1-4
d_gene: NA

CDR3nt: TGCGCCAGCAGCCAAGATAACAGCGGCTCTGGGGCCAACGTCCTGACTTTC
CDR3aa: CASSQDNSGSGANVLTF
abundance: NA
v_gene: TRBV4-3
j_gene: TRBJ2-6
d_gene: NA

CDR3nt: TGCAGTGCTGGACAGGGGGCGAAAGAGACCCAGTACTTC
CDR3aa: CSAGQGAKETQYF
abundance: NA
v_gene: TRBV20-1
j_gene: TRBJ2-5
d_gene: TRBD1

CDR3nt: TGTGCCAGCAGTAGGCGAGCGGGAGGGGACGTCACCGGGGAGCTGTTTTTT
CDR3aa: CASSRRAGGDVTGELFF
abundance: few
v_gene: TRBV6-1
j_gene: TRBJ2-2
d_gene: TRBD2

CDR3nt: TGCAGCGTTGACCTTCCGGGACAGGGGACAGATACGCAGTATTTT
CDR3aa: CSVDLPGQGTDTQYF
abundance: NA
v_gene: TRBV29-1
j_gene: TRBJ2-3
d_gene: TRBD1

CDR3nt: TGTGCCAGCAGTTTCTTAGGGGGCAATGAGCAGTACTTC
CDR3aa: CASSFLGGNEQYF
abundance: NA
v_gene: TRBV27
j_gene: TRBJ2-7
d_gene: TRBD1

CDR3nt: TGTGCCAGCAGCTTATCCGCAGGAGTCCGGGATACGCAGTATTTT
CDR3aa: CASSLSAGVRDTQYF
abundance: few
v_gene: TRBV7-2
j_gene: TRBJ2-3
d_gene: NA

CDR3nt: TGTGCCAGCAGTTTACCCGGGACAGACAATGAGCAGTACTTC
CDR3aa: CASSLPGTDNEQYF
abundance: NA
v_gene: TRBV12-3/TRBV12-4
j_gene: TRBJ2-5
d_gene: TRBD1

CDR3nt: TGCAGCGTATTCCTAGCGGGACGCACAGATACGCAGTATTTT
CDR3aa: CSVFLAGRTDTQYF
abundance: NA
v_gene: TRBV29-1
j_gene: TRBJ2-3
d_gene: TRBD2

CDR3nt: TGTGCCAGCAGTGATGTAGCCATCAGTGAGCAGTTCTTC
CDR3aa: CASSDVAISEQFF
abundance: few
v_gene: TRBV2
j_gene: TRBJ2-1
d_gene: NA

CDR3nt: TGTGCCAGCAGTTTTACGGGACTAGCGGACAATGAGCAGTTCTTC
CDR3aa: CASSFTGLADNEQFF
abundance: few
v_gene: TRBV27
j_gene: TRBJ2-1
d_gene: TRBD2

CDR3nt: TGCAGTGCTACGGGGCATTCTAACTATGGCTACACCTTC
CDR3aa: CSATGHSNYGYTF
abundance: NA
v_gene: TRBV20-1
j_gene: TRBJ1-2
d_gene: NA

CDR3nt: TGCAGTGCTAGAAGCGGGCCGGATAGGAACATTCAGTACTTC
CDR3aa: CSARSGPDRNIQYF
abundance: NA
v_gene: TRBV20-1
j_gene: TRBJ2-4
d_gene: NA

CDR3nt: TGTGCCAGCAGCGTAGCCGGGACTGCAAACTACGAGCAGTACTTC
CDR3aa: CASSVAGTANYEQYF
abundance: many
v_gene: TRBV9
j_gene: TRBJ2-7
d_gene: NA

CDR3nt: TGTGCCAGCAGCTTGGACGGACTATCCTACGAGCAGTACTTC
CDR3aa: CASSLDGLSYEQYF
abundance: NA
v_gene: TRBV7-9
j_gene: TRBJ2-7
d_gene: NA

CDR3nt: TGTGCCAGCAGCCCTCGGACAGTTCCAAGGGTTCCCGAGCAGTACTTC
CDR3aa: CASSPRTVPRVPEQYF
abundance: many
v_gene: TRBV7-2
j_gene: TRBJ2-7
d_gene: NA

CDR3nt: TGTGCCAGCAGCTTAAACGGCTTCACGGGAAACACCATATATTTT
CDR3aa: CASSLNGFTGNTIYF
abundance: few
v_gene: TRBV7-2
j_gene: TRBJ1-3
d_gene: NA

CDR3nt: TGTGCCAGCAGCTTAAATGTCGGGTACAATGAGCAGTTCTTC
CDR3aa: CASSLNVGYNEQFF
abundance: many
v_gene: TRBV11-1
j_gene: TRBJ2-1
d_gene: NA

CDR3nt: TGCAGTGCTAGAGTAATAGCGGTAAAAGAGACCCAGTACTTC
CDR3aa: CSARVIAVKETQYF
abundance: few
v_gene: TRBV20-1
j_gene: TRBJ2-5
d_gene: NA

CDR3nt: TGTGCCAGCATCGACAACGCAGGGACGCAGTATTTT
CDR3aa: CASIDNAGTQYF
abundance: few
v_gene: TRBV12-3/TRBV12-4
j_gene: TRBJ2-3
d_gene: NA

CDR3nt: TGTGCCAGCAGCTCAGCCGGACAGGGGAAGAGGAACGAGCAGTACTTC
CDR3aa: CASSSAGQGKRNEQYF
abundance: NA
v_gene: TRBV28
j_gene: TRBJ2-7
d_gene: TRBD1

CDR3nt: TGCAGTGCTAGTCCACAGGGATCCTACAATGAGCAGTTCTTC
CDR3aa: CSASPQGSYNEQFF
abundance: NA
v_gene: TRBV20-1
j_gene: TRBJ2-1
d_gene: NA

CDR3nt: TGCAGCGTTAGTGAGGGGATTGGTGGCTACACCTTC
CDR3aa: CSVSEGIGGYTF
abundance: NA
v_gene: TRBV29-1
j_gene: TRBJ1-2
d_gene: NA

CDR3nt: TGTGCCAGCAGCCCGGAAGGGGTTAGGGAATTCTATGGCTACACCTTC
CDR3aa: CASSPEGVREFYGYTF
abundance: few
v_gene: TRBV4-2
j_gene: TRBJ1-2
d_gene: NA

CDR3nt: TGTGCCAGCAGTTCGACCGATGGGTACGAGCAGTACTTC
CDR3aa: CASSSTDGYEQYF
abundance: few
v_gene: TRBV12-3/TRBV12-4
j_gene: TRBJ2-7
d_gene: NA

CDR3nt: TGCGCCAGCAGCGGAACGACTAGCGGGATAATTCAAGGAGGCACAGATACGCAGTATTTT
CDR3aa: CASSGTTSGIIQGGTDTQYF
abundance: few
v_gene: TRBV5-1
j_gene: TRBJ2-3
d_gene: TRBD2

CDR3nt: TGTGCCAGCAGCTTAACCTTTGCGGGAGGGCCGAACACCGGGGAGCTGTTTTTT
CDR3aa: CASSLTFAGGPNTGELFF
abundance: NA
v_gene: TRBV11-2
j_gene: TRBJ2-2
d_gene: TRBD2

CDR3nt: TGTGCCAGCAGCTTAACAGCTCGGGGCACAGATACGCAGTATTTT
CDR3aa: CASSLTARGTDTQYF
abundance: many
v_gene: TRBV7-3
j_gene: TRBJ2-3
d_gene: NA

CDR3nt: TGTGCCAGCAGCTTTACTAGCGGGAGTGGGTCCTACAATGAGCAGTTCTTC
CDR3aa: CASSFTSGSGSYNEQFF
abundance: NA
v_gene: TRBV7-2
j_gene: TRBJ2-1
d_gene: TRBD2

CDR3nt: TGTGCCAGCAGCGCGCTAGCGGGAGCCTCCTCCTACAATGAGCAGTTCTTC
CDR3aa: CASSALAGASSYNEQFF
abundance: NA
v_gene: TRBV7-9
j_gene: TRBJ2-1
d_gene: TRBD2

CDR3nt: TGCAGTGCTAGAGAGGGACAGGGTTTCGAAAAACTGTTTTTT
CDR3aa: CSAREGQGFEKLFF
abundance: few
v_gene: TRBV20-1
j_gene: TRBJ1-4
d_gene: TRBD1

CDR3nt: TGTGCCAGCCGTCGGGACGTTTTGGGCAATCAGCCCCAGCATTTT
CDR3aa: CASRRDVLGNQPQHF
abundance: NA
v_gene: TRBV27
j_gene: TRBJ1-5
d_gene: NA

CDR3nt: TGTGCCAGCAGTGATTCCCGGGCTTCGGGGGAGACCCAGTACTTC
CDR3aa: CASSDSRASGETQYF
abundance: NA
v_gene: TRBV2
j_gene: TRBJ2-5
d_gene: NA

CDR3nt: TGTGCCAGCAATACCGGGACTAGCGGGAGTCGATACTACAATGAGCAGTTCTTC
CDR3aa: CASNTGTSGSRYYNEQFF
abundance: NA
v_gene: TRBV6-2/TRBV6-3
j_gene: TRBJ2-1
d_gene: TRBD2

CDR3nt: TGTGCCAGCGGGAGGCTAGCGGGAGTTAGGACCTACGAGCAGTACTTC
CDR3aa: CASGRLAGVRTYEQYF
abundance: few
v_gene: TRBV6-5
j_gene: TRBJ2-7
d_gene: TRBD2

CDR3nt: TGTGCCAGTAAGTGGGGGAACACTGAAGCTTTCTTT
CDR3aa: CASKWGNTEAFF
abundance: NA
v_gene: TRBV2
j_gene: TRBJ1-1
d_gene: NA

CDR3nt: TGTGCCACCAGTGTCTTAGCGGGCGGCACAGATACGCAGTATTTT
CDR3aa: CATSVLAGGTDTQYF
abundance: NA
v_gene: TRBV24-1
j_gene: TRBJ2-3
d_gene: TRBD2

CDR3nt: TGTGCCAGCAGCGGTCGGATCAATTTACCTAGCACAGATACGCAGTATTTT
CDR3aa: CASSGRINLPSTDTQYF
abundance: NA
v_gene: TRBV7-9
j_gene: TRBJ2-3
d_gene: NA